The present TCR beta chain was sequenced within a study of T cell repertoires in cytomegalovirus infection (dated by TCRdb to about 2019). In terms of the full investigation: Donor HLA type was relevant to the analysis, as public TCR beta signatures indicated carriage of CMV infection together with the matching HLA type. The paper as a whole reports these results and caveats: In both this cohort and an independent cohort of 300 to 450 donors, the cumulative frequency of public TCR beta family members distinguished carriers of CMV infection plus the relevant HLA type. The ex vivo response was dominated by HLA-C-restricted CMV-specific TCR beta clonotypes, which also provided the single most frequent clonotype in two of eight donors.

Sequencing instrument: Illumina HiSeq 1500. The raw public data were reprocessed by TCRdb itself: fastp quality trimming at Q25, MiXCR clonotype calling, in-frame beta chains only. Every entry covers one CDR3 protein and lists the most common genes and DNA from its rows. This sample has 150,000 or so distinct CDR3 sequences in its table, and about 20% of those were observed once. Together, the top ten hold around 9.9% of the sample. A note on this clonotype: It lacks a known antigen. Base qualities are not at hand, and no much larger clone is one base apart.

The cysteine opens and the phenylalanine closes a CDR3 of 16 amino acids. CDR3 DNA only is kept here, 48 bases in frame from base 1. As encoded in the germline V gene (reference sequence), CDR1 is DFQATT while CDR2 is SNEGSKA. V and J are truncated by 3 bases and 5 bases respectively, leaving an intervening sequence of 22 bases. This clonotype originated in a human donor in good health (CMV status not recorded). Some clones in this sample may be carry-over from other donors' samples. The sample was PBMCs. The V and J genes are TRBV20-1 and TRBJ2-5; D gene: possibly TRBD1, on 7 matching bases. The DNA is TGCAGTGCTAGTTCGACAGGGAGGCAGTTCGGGGAGACCCAGTACTTC. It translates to CSASSTGRQFGETQYF.